These 22 T cell receptor beta chains originate from one sample sequenced in a study of post-analysis software for immune sequencing data. General study results and limits: Several TRBV segments, TRBV5-6, TRBV5-1 and TRBV20-1 among them, were found more frequent in patients than controls.

Antigens for these TCRs are unknown. Each TCR beta cDNA library carried unique molecular identifiers. One entry per CDR3 protein results from TCRdb running MiXCR on the PCR reads. The sample shows hundreds of thousands of distinct CDR3 sequences, just under 30% of them seen only once. The sample taken for sequencing was blood. All receptors come from a girl aged 5 to 17 with multiple sclerosis.

This clonotype was seen a few times. V gene TRBV2 combines with J gene TRBJ1-2; D possibly corresponds to TRBD1 (5 bases). The CDR3 runs 13 residues. The germline V gene encodes CDR1 SNHLY and CDR2 FYNNEI. Trimming took off 7 bases at V and 6 bases at J, with 15 bases between the two ends. CDR3 protein: CASTSQGTHGYTF. In DNA form, the CDR3 reads TGTGCCAGCACCTCCCAGGGAACCCATGGCTACACCTTC. Variable domain in full (rest from reference TRBV2 and TRBJ1-2): EPEVTQTPSHQVTQMGQEVILRCVPISNHLYFYWYRQILGQKVEFLVSFYNNEISEKSEIFDDQFSVERPDGSNFTLKIRSTKLEDSAMYFCASTSQGTHGYTFGSGTRLTVV.

In this sample, this clonotype turned up a few times. The chain is built from TRBV29-1 and TRBJ1-6; 7 bases line up with TRBD1. V dropped 4 bases and J dropped 7; count of bases not matched to a gene: 7. This CDR3 region has 14 residues. CDR1 is SQVTM and CDR2 is ANQGSEA in the germline V gene. CDR3 bases: TGCAGCGTTGTTCCCCAGGACAGGAATTCACCCCTCCACTTT. Its protein is CSVVPQDRNSPLHF.

V gene TRBV2 combines with J gene TRBJ1-2; 7 nucleotides align to TRBD1. The J segment lost 3 bases and the V segment lost 3 bases, leaving 7 bases of the junction unmatched. CDR1 is SNHLY and CDR2 is FYNNEI in the germline V gene. The CDR3 spans 15 residues. The DNA for the CDR3 is TGTGCCAGCAGTGAGTGGGACAGAGAAGACTATGGCTACACCTTC. It encodes CASSEWDREDYGYTF.

Concerning this clonotype itself: Its ends do not fully match the called genes, so a read error is possible. This rearrangement joins TRBV29-1 to TRBJ2-7, with D possibly TRBD1 on 6 matching bases. The CDR3 is 13 residues long. Germline loops: CDR1 SQVTM, CDR2 ANQGSEA. CDR3 region: CSVGTDSSYGQYF. The CDR3 DNA reads TGCAGCGTTGGGACAGATAGCTCCTACGGGCAGTACTTC.

The rearrangement links TRBV5-6 to TRBJ2-1; no definite D call. The DNA end is a closer match to TRBJ2-7, so the J assignment may be wrong. The V gene's germline CDR1 is SGHDT and CDR2 YYEEEE. CDR3 length equals 16 residues. CDR3 amino acids: CASTQPFRRSYNEQYF. CDR3 in DNA: TGTGCCAGCACCCAACCGTTTCGGCGCTCCTACAATGAGCAGTACTTC.

As for this clonotype: At one end the junction does not follow the germline gene, possibly because of a read error. The rearrangement joins TRBV7-9 to TRBJ2-4, with D uncertain. This CDR3 is built from 14 residues. CDR1 SEHNR and CDR2 FQNEAQ come from the germline V gene (reference sequence). Written as DNA, the CDR3 is TGTACCAGCAGCTCTTGGACGGAGCCGAACATTCAGTACTTC. Amino acids: CTSSSWTEPNIQYF. Using reference TRBV7-9 and TRBJ2-4 for the parts outside the CDR3, the full variable domain is DTGVSQNPRHKITKRGQNVTFRCDPISEHNRLYWYRQTLGQGPEFLTYFQNEAQLEKSRLLSDRFSAERPKGSFSTLEIQRTEQGDSAMYLCTSSSWTEPNIQYFGAGTRLSVL.

This clonotype was detected a few times. This chain connects TRBV20-1 to TRBJ2-1, with 12 bases aligning to TRBD2. V shed 4 bases, J shed 0 bases, and the junction held 10 bases outside the gene matches. This CDR3 is 18 amino acids long. Looked up from germline, CDR1 is DFQATT and CDR2 is SNEGSKA (reference sequence). The CDR3 region has the DNA TGCAGTGCTAAAGTCGGACTAGCGGGAACGAGCTCCTACAATGAGCAGTTCTTC. Translated, it gives CSAKVGLAGTSSYNEQFF.

This chain joins TRBV7-9 and TRBJ2-5, with TRBD1 as a possible D gene (6 bases). The CDR3 contains 13 residues. Germline V gene lookup returns CDR1 SEHNR and CDR2 FQNEAQ (reference sequence). V was trimmed by 5 bases and J by 5 bases, leaving 12 bases between them. CDR3 residues: CASSEGVWETQYF. Written as DNA, the CDR3 is TGTGCCAGCAGCGAGGGGGTTTGGGAGACCCAGTACTTC. Full variable domain (outside the CDR3, taken from reference TRBV7-9 and TRBJ2-5): DTGVSQNPRHKITKRGQNVTFRCDPISEHNRLYWYRQTLGQGPEFLTYFQNEAQLEKSRLLSDRFSAERPKGSFSTLEIQRTEQGDSAMYLCASSEGVWETQYFGPGTRLLVL.

As concerns this clonotype: This CDR3 fails to terminate in the conserved phenylalanine or tryptophan, so it likely reflects a read error. The rearrangement uses TRBV9 and TRBJ2-5; no firm D call. Between the trimmed V and J ends, which lost 1 base and 2 bases, there was a span of 12 bases. The CDR3 totals 15 residues. In germline, CDR1 is SGDLS, CDR2 YYNGEE. The CDR3 protein is CASSVISGSQETQYS. CDR3 nucleotides: TGTGCCAGCAGCGTAATTTCGGGCTCACAAGAGACCCAGTACTCC.

The chain carries TRBV20-1 and TRBJ2-3, with 7 bases aligning to TRBD1. Germline V gene data show CDR1 as DFQATT and CDR2 as SNEGSKA (reference sequence). With V trimmed by 6 bases and J by 0 bases, 6 bases remained unmatched. CDR3 size: 14 residues. CDR3 sequence reads: CSAADRTSTDTQYF. CDR3 DNA sequence: TGCAGTGCCGCGGACAGGACTAGCACAGATACGCAGTATTTT.

This clonotype showed up just once. One end of the junction varies from germline; a read error may be responsible. The V gene is TRBV28, the J gene TRBJ1-2; D possibly corresponds to TRBD1 (5 bases). Germline CDR1 MDHEN, CDR2 SYDVKM. CDR3 length equals 12 residues. CDR3 DNA sequence: TGTGTCAGCAGTCCAGGGAGGGGCGGCTACACCTTC. Translation gives CVSSPGRGGYTF.

The chain employs TRBV15 and TRBJ2-3; 11 nucleotides agree with TRBD2. J was trimmed by 0 bases and V by 2 bases; bases with no gene match: 10. Germline lookup yields CDR1 LNHNV and CDR2 YYDKDF (reference sequence). The CDR3 covers 19 residues. CDR3 region: CATSRTPGTSGSSTDTQYF. In nucleotides, the CDR3 is TGTGCCACCAGCAGAACACCCGGGACTAGCGGATCTAGCACAGATACGCAGTATTTT.

This clonotype was detected only a few times. The chain uses TRBV5-1 and TRBJ2-2; the match to TRBD1 covers 9 bases. Germline V gene data show CDR1 as SGHRS and CDR2 as YFSETQ. V shed 0 bases, J shed 6 bases, and the junction held 12 bases outside the gene matches. This CDR3 has 18 amino acids. The CDR3 DNA reads as TGCGCCAGCAGCTTGGACGCCGGGGACAGGGAATTCGCCGGGGAGCTGTTTTTT. This encodes CASSLDAGDREFAGELFF. Complete variable domain (other parts from reference TRBV5-1 and TRBJ2-2): KAGVTQTPRYLIKTRGQQVTLSCSPISGHRSVSWYQQTPGQGLQFLFEYFSETQRNKGNFPGRFSGRQFSNSRSEMNVSTLELGDSALYLCASSLDAGDREFAGELFFGEGSRLTVL.

This sequence joins TRBV12-3 or TRBV12-4 and TRBJ1-1; 8 bases match TRBD1. The J segment lost 7 bases and the V segment lost 5 bases, leaving 9 bases of the junction unmatched. The CDR3 totals 14 residues. The CDR3 nucleotides read TGTGCCAGCAGTGGATCACAGGGGGGTCTTGAAGCTTTCTTT. It translates to CASSGSQGGLEAFF.

This rearrangement joins TRBV11-3 to TRBJ2-7; 10 nucleotides agree with TRBD2. Germline V gene data show CDR1 as SGHNT and CDR2 as YENEEA. The CDR3 contains 15 residues. The J segment lost 7 bases and the V segment lost 7 bases, leaving 13 bases of the junction unmatched. CDR3 bases: TGTGCCAGCACCGCTAGCGGGAGAGTATACAATGAGCAGTACTTC. Amino acids: CASTASGRVYNEQYF.

The chain links TRBV27 to TRBJ2-3; the match to TRBD2 covers 9 bases. V gave up 4 bases and J gave up 2 bases; unmatched junction bases: 10. This CDR3 contains 17 residues. Germline V gene lookup returns CDR1 MNHEY and CDR2 SMNVEV (reference sequence). CDR3 in amino acids: CASSYNLAGPYTDTQYF. CDR3 nucleotide sequence: TGTGCCAGCAGTTATAACCTAGCGGGGCCCTACACAGATACGCAGTATTTT.

CDR3 in DNA: TGTGCCAGCAGCGAGACAACTCTAACCTATGGCTACACCTTC. Protein sequence: CASSETTLTYGYTF. The chain uses TRBV7-9 and TRBJ1-2, with D unclear. This CDR3 is built from 14 residues. V lost 5 bases, J lost 4 bases, and 14 bases lay in between. CDR1 is SEHNR, CDR2 FQNEAQ, per germline (reference sequence).

The sample holds a few counts of this clonotype. The chain employs TRBV27 and TRBJ1-2; possibly TRBD1 for D (5 bases). The CDR3 totals 17 residues. V lost 5 bases and J 0 bases, leaving 19 bases between the germline ends. Looked up from germline, CDR1 is MNHEY and CDR2 is SMNVEV (reference sequence). CDR3 bases: TGTGCCAGCAGTCCCTCCCCCTCCAGGGTGGCTAACTATGGCTACACCTTC. Its protein product is CASSPSPSRVANYGYTF.

To note about this clonotype: The junction departs from the called germline gene at one end, perhaps through a read error. The chain couples TRBV10-2 to TRBJ2-5; weak D call: TRBD1 (6 bases). The CDR3 loop spans 16 amino acids. The germline gives CDR1 WSHSY, CDR2 SAAADI. The CDR3 protein is CASSESVDSVQGTQYF. The CDR3 region has the DNA TGCGCCAGCAGTGAGTCGGTGGACAGTGTCCAAGGGACCCAGTACTTC.

The CDR3 DNA reads TGTGCCAGCAGTCCCCCGCTGAACACTGAAGCTTTCTTT. This encodes CASSPPLNTEAFF. This chain joins TRBV6-5 and TRBJ1-1, with D hard to call. The CDR3 has 13 amino acids. Germline V gene lookup returns CDR1 MNHEY and CDR2 SVGAGI. With 5 bases removed from V and 0 bases from J, the gap between germline ends came to 7 bases.

The rearrangement joins TRBV12-3 or TRBV12-4 to TRBJ1-5, with unresolved D. Trimming removed 8 bases from V and 8 bases from J, with 19 bases in between. This CDR3 is 14 amino acids long. The CDR3 reads CASQSRARGEPQHF. CDR3 nucleotides: TGTGCCAGCCAAAGCCGCGCCCGAGGTGAGCCCCAGCATTTT.

This clonotype occurred many times. The chain links TRBV29-1 to TRBJ2-7; unclear D gene. The CDR3 extends over 15 amino acids. Trimming removed 6 bases at V and 1 base at J, with 19 bases between. Looked up from germline, CDR1 is SQVTM and CDR2 is ANQGSEA. CDR3 residues: CSVGMGGPSSYEQYF. The CDR3 bases are TGCAGCGTGGGAATGGGCGGACCATCATCCTACGAGCAGTACTTC.